The rows below give T cell receptor beta chains drawn from one sample of a study of T cells in Graves' hyperthyroidism and ophthalmopathy. TCRdb itself ran the multiplex PCR reads through MiXCR, one entry per CDR3 protein. Found here are 300,000 to 450,000 distinct CDR3 sequences, less than 20% of them singletons; the top ten hold 40%. Sequencing was performed on blood. These receptors were taken from a man aged 18 to 30 with Graves' ophthalmopathy. The CDR3 runs from the conserved cysteine through the conserved F or W. Fields, in order: J gene, clone size, D gene, V gene, CDR3 DNA, CDR3 protein. A D gene is named only where the DNA matches it firmly. A row's size may be missing; if present it is once, few, many or a size class.

j_call: TRBJ2-3; clone_size: many; d_call: .; v_call: TRBV6-1; cdr3_nt: TGTGCCAGCAGTTGGACAGCAGGCGCAGATACGCAGTATTTT; cdr3_aa: CASSWTAGADTQYF
j_call: TRBJ1-5; clone_size: many; d_call: .; v_call: TRBV7-9; cdr3_nt: TGTGCCAGCAGCTTAGGAGGACTCCTAAATCAGCCCCAGCATTTT; cdr3_aa: CASSLGGLLNQPQHF
j_call: TRBJ1-5; clone_size: many; d_call: TRBD1; v_call: TRBV6-5; cdr3_nt: TGTGCCAGCAGTTACTCGGGGACAGACAATCAGCCCCAGCATTTT; cdr3_aa: CASSYSGTDNQPQHF
j_call: TRBJ2-3; clone_size: many; d_call: .; v_call: TRBV7-3; cdr3_nt: TGTGCCAGCAGCCCCGAAATCGGGGTAAACAGGGATACGCAGTATTTT; cdr3_aa: CASSPEIGVNRDTQYF
j_call: TRBJ2-5; clone_size: few; d_call: .; v_call: TRBV6-1; cdr3_nt: TGTGCCAGCAAATGGCTGGGGGGAGGTCAAGAGACCCAGTACTTC; cdr3_aa: CASKWLGGGQETQYF
j_call: TRBJ2-2; clone_size: many; d_call: .; v_call: TRBV12-3/TRBV12-4; cdr3_nt: TGTGCCAGCAGCTTCGGACACCCGTCGAACACCGGGGAGCTGTTTTTT; cdr3_aa: CASSFGHPSNTGELFF
j_call: TRBJ1-1; clone_size: many; d_call: .; v_call: TRBV5-4; cdr3_nt: TGTGCCAGCAGCTTGTGGGGCCAGAACACTGAAGCTTTCTTT; cdr3_aa: CASSLWGQNTEAFF
j_call: TRBJ1-2; clone_size: .; d_call: .; v_call: TRBV4-2; cdr3_nt: TGTGCCAGCAGCCCAGGTGCCGGGTTATTGGATGGCTACACCTTC; cdr3_aa: CASSPGAGLLDGYTF
j_call: TRBJ2-3; clone_size: many; d_call: TRBD2; v_call: TRBV6-2/TRBV6-3; cdr3_nt: TGTGCCAGCATGGCCCTAGCGGGGGTCGGAGATACGCAGTATTTT; cdr3_aa: CASMALAGVGDTQYF
j_call: TRBJ2-3; clone_size: .; d_call: .; v_call: TRBV5-1; cdr3_nt: TGCGCCAGCAGCTTCGCGCAATCAGATACGCAGTATTTT; cdr3_aa: CASSFAQSDTQYF
j_call: TRBJ2-1; clone_size: few; d_call: TRBD2; v_call: TRBV10-2; cdr3_nt: TGCGCCAGCAGTGACCCTAGCGGGGGGGCCAATGAGCAGTTCTTC; cdr3_aa: CASSDPSGGANEQFF
j_call: TRBJ2-7; clone_size: few; d_call: .; v_call: TRBV19; cdr3_nt: TGTGCCAGTAGTGCCCGGGACGGCGGTCCTCGGGTGCAGTACTTC; cdr3_aa: CASSARDGGPRVQYF
j_call: TRBJ2-3; clone_size: many; d_call: .; v_call: TRBV3-1; cdr3_nt: TGTGCCAGCAGCCATACAGGGGCGGGGGGCACATATACGCAGTATTTT; cdr3_aa: CASSHTGAGGTYTQYF
j_call: TRBJ1-5; clone_size: many; d_call: .; v_call: TRBV28; cdr3_nt: TGTGCCAGCAGTTTGACCGGGAGGAGCAATCAGCCCCAGCATTTT; cdr3_aa: CASSLTGRSNQPQHF
j_call: TRBJ1-5; clone_size: .; d_call: TRBD1; v_call: TRBV27; cdr3_nt: TGTGCCAGCAGTCGTCCCGGGACAGGGGGTCCTCATAGCAATCAGCCCCAGCATTTT; cdr3_aa: CASSRPGTGGPHSNQPQHF
j_call: TRBJ1-3; clone_size: .; d_call: .; v_call: TRBV20-1; cdr3_nt: TGCAGTGCTCCCAAGACAGACACTGGAAACACCATATATTTT; cdr3_aa: CSAPKTDTGNTIYF
j_call: TRBJ2-1; clone_size: .; d_call: .; v_call: TRBV7-8; cdr3_nt: TGTGCCAGCAGCTTAATTGATGGGGCCCACAGTGAGCAGTTCTTC; cdr3_aa: CASSLIDGAHSEQFF
j_call: TRBJ2-5; clone_size: many; d_call: .; v_call: TRBV20-1; cdr3_nt: TGCAGTGTTCCCCGACGGGGGGCCGCCCAAGAGACCCAGTACTTC; cdr3_aa: CSVPRRGAAQETQYF
j_call: TRBJ1-1; clone_size: .; d_call: .; v_call: TRBV30; cdr3_nt: TGTGCCTGGAATAAGGTCATGAACACTGAAGCTTTCTTT; cdr3_aa: CAWNKVMNTEAFF
j_call: TRBJ2-5; clone_size: .; d_call: .; v_call: TRBV7-2; cdr3_nt: TGTGCCAGCAGCTTAGTTGCGGGAAGGGAAGAGACCCAGTACTTC; cdr3_aa: CASSLVAGREETQYF
j_call: TRBJ2-5; clone_size: .; d_call: .; v_call: TRBV6-1; cdr3_nt: TGTGCCAGCAGGATTATGGAGACCCAGTACTTC; cdr3_aa: CASRIMETQYF
j_call: TRBJ2-5; clone_size: .; d_call: .; v_call: TRBV7-6; cdr3_nt: TGTGCCAGCAGTCATCAGGGGCCCCAAGAGACCCAGTACTTC; cdr3_aa: CASSHQGPQETQYF
j_call: TRBJ2-7; clone_size: .; d_call: .; v_call: TRBV28; cdr3_nt: TGTGCCAGCAGCCGAGACACCTTACGAACTAAGCAGTACTTC; cdr3_aa: CASSRDTLRTKQYF
j_call: TRBJ1-1; clone_size: many; d_call: TRBD1; v_call: TRBV2; cdr3_nt: TGTGCCAACCCGGGACAGGGGAACACTGAAGCTTTCTTT; cdr3_aa: CANPGQGNTEAFF
j_call: TRBJ2-1; clone_size: .; d_call: TRBD2; v_call: TRBV20-1; cdr3_nt: TGCAGTGCTAGAGCCCTCCGTCGAGGACTAGCGGGAGGTTACAATGAGCAGTTCTTC; cdr3_aa: CSARALRRGLAGGYNEQFF
j_call: TRBJ1-1; clone_size: many; d_call: .; v_call: TRBV5-1; cdr3_nt: TGCGCCAGCAGCTTGAGGGGGGCCGGAAAGAACACTGAAGCTTTCTTT; cdr3_aa: CASSLRGAGKNTEAFF
j_call: TRBJ1-2; clone_size: many; d_call: .; v_call: TRBV7-9; cdr3_nt: TGTGCCAGCAGCTTAGACTATGGCTACACCTTC; cdr3_aa: CASSLDYGYTF
j_call: TRBJ1-6; clone_size: few; d_call: .; v_call: TRBV4-1; cdr3_nt: TGCGCCAGCAGCCAATTCGGGAATTCACCCCTCCACTTT; cdr3_aa: CASSQFGNSPLHF
j_call: TRBJ1-2; clone_size: few; d_call: .; v_call: TRBV5-1; cdr3_nt: TGCGCCAGCAGCCCCGGGGGGGGCCTTGAAGGGCATGGCTACACCTTC; cdr3_aa: CASSPGGGLEGHGYTF
j_call: TRBJ2-3; clone_size: .; d_call: TRBD2; v_call: TRBV4-2; cdr3_nt: TGTGCCAGCAGCCAACAATCTAGCGGGGGTCCGTCAGATACGCAGTATTTT; cdr3_aa: CASSQQSSGGPSDTQYF
j_call: TRBJ2-7; clone_size: many; d_call: .; v_call: TRBV6-2/TRBV6-3; cdr3_nt: TGTGCCAGCAGTTACGACCGGGACTACGAGCAGTACTTC; cdr3_aa: CASSYDRDYEQYF
j_call: TRBJ2-5; clone_size: few; d_call: TRBD2; v_call: TRBV20-1; cdr3_nt: TGCAGTGCTAAGCGGGGGGGCCTCGAGACCCAGTACTTC; cdr3_aa: CSAKRGGLETQYF
j_call: TRBJ2-1; clone_size: few; d_call: TRBD1; v_call: TRBV7-8; cdr3_nt: TGTGTCAGCAGCTCGACAGGGGGATATCACAATGAGCAGTTCTTC; cdr3_aa: CVSSSTGGYHNEQFF
j_call: TRBJ2-5; clone_size: once; d_call: TRBD2; v_call: TRBV20-1; cdr3_nt: TGCAGTGCTAGAGGCCAGCGGGGGGGAGGGGAGACCCAGTACTTC; cdr3_aa: CSARGQRGGGETQYF
j_call: TRBJ2-5; clone_size: .; d_call: TRBD2; v_call: TRBV12-3/TRBV12-4; cdr3_nt: TGTGCCAGCAGTCCAGCGGGGCTAACGGAGACCCAGTACTTC; cdr3_aa: CASSPAGLTETQYF
j_call: TRBJ1-5; clone_size: many; d_call: .; v_call: TRBV6-1; cdr3_nt: TGTGCCAGCACCGTGAGCAATCAGCCCCAGCATTTT; cdr3_aa: CASTVSNQPQHF
j_call: TRBJ1-3; clone_size: .; d_call: .; v_call: TRBV14; cdr3_nt: TGTGCCAGCAGCCAAGCAGGAGGAAACACCATATATTTT; cdr3_aa: CASSQAGGNTIYF
j_call: TRBJ1-5; clone_size: many; d_call: TRBD1; v_call: TRBV3-1; cdr3_nt: TGTGCCAGCAGCCAAGATCCGGACAGGGTTCCTCAGCCCCAGCATTTT; cdr3_aa: CASSQDPDRVPQPQHF
j_call: TRBJ2-2; clone_size: .; d_call: .; v_call: TRBV24-1; cdr3_nt: TGTGCCACCAGTGATTCTTGGGGAGCGAACACCGGGGAGCTGTTTTTT; cdr3_aa: CATSDSWGANTGELFF
j_call: TRBJ2-3; clone_size: few; d_call: TRBD2; v_call: TRBV7-6; cdr3_nt: TGTGCCAGCAGCGGAAGCGGGGTGGGAAACACAGATACGCAGTATTTT; cdr3_aa: CASSGSGVGNTDTQYF
j_call: TRBJ1-1; clone_size: .; d_call: TRBD1; v_call: TRBV4-2; cdr3_nt: TGTGCCAGCAGTCCAACAGGGGGACAGGGGGGGACTGAAGCTTTCTTT; cdr3_aa: CASSPTGGQGGTEAFF